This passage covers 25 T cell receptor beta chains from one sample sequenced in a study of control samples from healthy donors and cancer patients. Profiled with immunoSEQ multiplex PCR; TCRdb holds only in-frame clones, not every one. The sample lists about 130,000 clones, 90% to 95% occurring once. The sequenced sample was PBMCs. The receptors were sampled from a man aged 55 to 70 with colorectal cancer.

In nucleotides, the CDR3 is TGCAGCGTTGATGGAGGGTTGATGTTCTTC. Its translation is CSVDGGLMFF. The chain joins TRBV29-1 to TRBJ2-1; D is possibly TRBD2 (6 bases). From germline, CDR1 is SQVTM and CDR2 ANQGSEA. The CDR3 totals 10 residues. Trimming removed 3 bases at V and 15 bases at J, with 12 bases between.

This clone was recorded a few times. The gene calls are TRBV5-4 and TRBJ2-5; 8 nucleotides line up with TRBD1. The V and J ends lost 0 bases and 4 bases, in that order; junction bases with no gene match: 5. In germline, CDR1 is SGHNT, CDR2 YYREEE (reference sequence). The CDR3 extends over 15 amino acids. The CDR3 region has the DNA TGTGCCAGCAGCTTGGACCAGGGGGCGGGAGAGACCCAGTACTTC. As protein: CASSLDQGAGETQYF.

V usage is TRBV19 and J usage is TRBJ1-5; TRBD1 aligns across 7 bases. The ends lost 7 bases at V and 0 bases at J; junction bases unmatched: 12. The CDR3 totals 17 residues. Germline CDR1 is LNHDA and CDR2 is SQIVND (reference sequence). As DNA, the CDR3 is TGTGCCAGTACCAAGCCTACAGGGGTTACTAGCAATCAGCCCCAGCATTTT. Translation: CASTKPTGVTSNQPQHF.

CDR3 DNA sequence: TGTGCCAGCAGGCAGGATATCGCCACCTACGAGCAGTACTTC. This sequence encodes CASRQDIATYEQYF. The chain combines TRBV2 with TRBJ2-7; D is uncertain. Germline V lookup: CDR1 SNHLY, CDR2 FYNNEI. The CDR3 runs 14 residues. The V gene lost 6 bases and the J gene lost 2 bases, with 14 bases spanning the gap.

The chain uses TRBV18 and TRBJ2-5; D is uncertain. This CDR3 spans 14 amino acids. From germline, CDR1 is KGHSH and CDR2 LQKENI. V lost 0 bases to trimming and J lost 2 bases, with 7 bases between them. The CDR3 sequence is CASSPPLAQETQYF. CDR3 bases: TGTGCCAGCTCACCACCTTTGGCACAAGAGACCCAGTACTTC.

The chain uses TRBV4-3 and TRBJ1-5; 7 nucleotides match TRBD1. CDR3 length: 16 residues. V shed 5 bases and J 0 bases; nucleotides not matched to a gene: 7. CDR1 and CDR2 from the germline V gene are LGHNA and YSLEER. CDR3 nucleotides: TGCGCCAGCAGCTACCGGGACAGCTATAGCAATCAGCCCCAGCATTTT. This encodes CASSYRDSYSNQPQHF.

The CDR3 sequence is CASRRTETKNIQYF. For the CDR3, the DNA is TGTGCCAGCAGGAGGACAGAAACCAAAAACATTCAGTACTTC. The genes are TRBV2 and TRBJ2-4; TRBD1 might be the D (6 bases). Trimming cost V 6 bases and J 2 bases, with 11 bases left between them. The CDR3 is 14 residues long. CDR1 and CDR2 from the germline V gene are SNHLY and FYNNEI.

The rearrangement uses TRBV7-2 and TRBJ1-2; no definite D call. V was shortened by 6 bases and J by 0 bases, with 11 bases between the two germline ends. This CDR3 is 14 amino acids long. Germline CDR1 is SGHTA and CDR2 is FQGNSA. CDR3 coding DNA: TGTGCCAGCAGAGACGACGGCGCTAACTATGGCTACACCTTC. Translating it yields CASRDDGANYGYTF.

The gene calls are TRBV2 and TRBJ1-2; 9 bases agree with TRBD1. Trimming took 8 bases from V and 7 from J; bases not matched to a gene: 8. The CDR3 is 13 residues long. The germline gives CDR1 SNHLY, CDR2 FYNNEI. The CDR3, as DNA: TGTGCCAGCGTCGGGACAGGGTTGGGTGGCTACACCTTC. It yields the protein CASVGTGLGGYTF.

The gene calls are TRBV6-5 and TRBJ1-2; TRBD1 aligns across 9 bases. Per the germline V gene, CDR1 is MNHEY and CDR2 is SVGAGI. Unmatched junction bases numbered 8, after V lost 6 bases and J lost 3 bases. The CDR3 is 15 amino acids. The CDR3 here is CASREDTGGYYGYTF. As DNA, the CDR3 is TGTGCCAGCAGAGAGGATACAGGGGGCTACTATGGCTACACCTTC.

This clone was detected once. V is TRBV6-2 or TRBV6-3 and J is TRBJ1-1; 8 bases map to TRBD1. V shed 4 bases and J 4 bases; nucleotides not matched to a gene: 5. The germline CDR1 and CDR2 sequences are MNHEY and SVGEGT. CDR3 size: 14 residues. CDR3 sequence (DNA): TGTGCCAGCAGTTCCATAGACAGGGGCACTGAAGCTTTCTTT. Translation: CASSSIDRGTEAFF.

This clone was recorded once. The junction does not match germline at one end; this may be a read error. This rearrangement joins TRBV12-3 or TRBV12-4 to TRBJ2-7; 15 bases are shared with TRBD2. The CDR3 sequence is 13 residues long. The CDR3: CASSTGTSGGTNF. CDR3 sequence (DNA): TGTGCCAGCAGCACAGGGACTAGCGGGGGGACCAACTTC.

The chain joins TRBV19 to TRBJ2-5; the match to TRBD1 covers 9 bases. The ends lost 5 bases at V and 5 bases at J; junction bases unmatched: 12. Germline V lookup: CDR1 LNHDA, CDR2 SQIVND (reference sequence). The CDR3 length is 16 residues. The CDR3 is CASSESPGTGTETQYF. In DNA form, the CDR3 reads TGTGCCAGTAGTGAATCTCCCGGGACAGGGACGGAGACCCAGTACTTC.

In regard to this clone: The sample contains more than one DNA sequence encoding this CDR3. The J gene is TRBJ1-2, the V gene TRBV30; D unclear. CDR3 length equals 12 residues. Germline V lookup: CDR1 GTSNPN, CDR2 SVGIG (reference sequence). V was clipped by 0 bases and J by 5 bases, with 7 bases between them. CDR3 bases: TGTGCCTGGAGTGTACTTGGGTATGGCTACACCTTC. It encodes CAWSVLGYGYTF.

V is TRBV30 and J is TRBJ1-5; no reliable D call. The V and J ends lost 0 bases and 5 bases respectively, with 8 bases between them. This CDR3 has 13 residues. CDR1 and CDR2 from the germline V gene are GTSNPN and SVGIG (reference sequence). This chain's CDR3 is CAWSVRRDQPQHF. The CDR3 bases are TGTGCCTGGAGTGTACGGAGGGATCAGCCCCAGCATTTT.

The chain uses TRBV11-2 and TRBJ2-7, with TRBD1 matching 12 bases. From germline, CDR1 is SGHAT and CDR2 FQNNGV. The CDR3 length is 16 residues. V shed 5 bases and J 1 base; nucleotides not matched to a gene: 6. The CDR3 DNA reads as TGTGCCAGCAGCCCCCGGGGACAGGGGGCTTCCTACGAGCAGTACTTC. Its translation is CASSPRGQGASYEQYF.

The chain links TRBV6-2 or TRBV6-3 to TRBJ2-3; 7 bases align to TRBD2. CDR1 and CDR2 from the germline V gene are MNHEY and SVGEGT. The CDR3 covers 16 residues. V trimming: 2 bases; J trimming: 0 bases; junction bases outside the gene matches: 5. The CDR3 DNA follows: TGTGCCAGCAGTTACGGGGCGGGGGAGAGCACAGATACGCAGTATTTT. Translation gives CASSYGAGESTDTQYF.

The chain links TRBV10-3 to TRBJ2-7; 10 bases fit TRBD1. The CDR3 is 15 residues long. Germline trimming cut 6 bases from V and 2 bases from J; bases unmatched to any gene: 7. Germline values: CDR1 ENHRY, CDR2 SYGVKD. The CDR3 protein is CAISQDRGFPYEQYF. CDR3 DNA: TGTGCCATCAGCCAGGACAGGGGGTTCCCCTACGAGCAGTACTTC.

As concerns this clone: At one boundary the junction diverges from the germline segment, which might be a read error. In DNA form, the CDR3 reads TGTGCCAGCAATGAAGCACGCATCGGGACTGAAGCTTTCTTT. Its translation: CASNEARIGTEAFF. This chain connects TRBV2 to TRBJ1-1, with D unclear. This CDR3 contains 14 residues. Germline V gene data show CDR1 as SNHLY and CDR2 as FYNNEI. The whole variable domain, remainder taken from reference TRBV2 and TRBJ1-1, is EPEVTQTPSHQVTQMGQEVILRCVPISNHLYFYWYRQILGQKVEFLVSFYNNEISEKSEIFDDQFSVERPDGSNFTLKIRSTKLEDSAMYFCASNEARIGTEAFFGQGTRLTVV.

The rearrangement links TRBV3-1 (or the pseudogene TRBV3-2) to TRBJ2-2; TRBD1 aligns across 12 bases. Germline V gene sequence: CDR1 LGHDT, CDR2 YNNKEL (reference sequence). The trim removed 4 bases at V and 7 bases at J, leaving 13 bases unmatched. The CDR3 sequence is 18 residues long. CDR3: CASSPTYRDRGRVGELFF. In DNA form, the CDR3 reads TGTGCCAGCAGCCCCACTTACCGGGACAGGGGGCGCGTCGGGGAGCTGTTTTTT.

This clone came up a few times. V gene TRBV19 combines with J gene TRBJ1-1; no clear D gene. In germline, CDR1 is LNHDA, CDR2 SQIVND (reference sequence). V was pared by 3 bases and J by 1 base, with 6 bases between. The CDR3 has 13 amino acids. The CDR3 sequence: CASSMWTNTEAFF. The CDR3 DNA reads TGTGCCAGTAGTATGTGGACGAACACTGAAGCTTTCTTT.

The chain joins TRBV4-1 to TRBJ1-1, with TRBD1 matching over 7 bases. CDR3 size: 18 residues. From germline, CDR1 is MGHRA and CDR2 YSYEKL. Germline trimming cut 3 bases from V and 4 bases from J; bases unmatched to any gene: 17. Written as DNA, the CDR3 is TGCGCCAGCAGCCAGGACTTTGGTGGCAGGGGGTTGGCCACTGAAGCTTTCTTT. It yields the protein CASSQDFGGRGLATEAFF.

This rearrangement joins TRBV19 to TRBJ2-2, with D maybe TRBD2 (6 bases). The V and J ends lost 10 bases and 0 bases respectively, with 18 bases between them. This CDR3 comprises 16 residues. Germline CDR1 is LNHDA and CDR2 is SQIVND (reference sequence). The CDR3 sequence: CATALGGAANTGELFF. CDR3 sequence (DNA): TGTGCCACCGCCTTAGGCGGGGCCGCGAACACCGGGGAGCTGTTTTTT. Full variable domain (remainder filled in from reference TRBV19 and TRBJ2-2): DGGITQSPKYLFRKEGQNVTLSCEQNLNHDAMYWYRQDPGQGLRLIYYSQIVNDFQKGDIAEGYSVSREKKESFPLTVTSAQKNPTAFYLCATALGGAANTGELFFGEGSRLTVL.

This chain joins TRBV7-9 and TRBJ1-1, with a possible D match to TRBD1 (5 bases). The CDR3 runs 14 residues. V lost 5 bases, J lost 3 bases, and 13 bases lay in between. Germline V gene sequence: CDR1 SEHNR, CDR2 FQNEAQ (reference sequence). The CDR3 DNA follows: TGTGCCAGCAGCCCGGGACTTGGGGACACTGAAGCTTTCTTT. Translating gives CASSPGLGDTEAFF.

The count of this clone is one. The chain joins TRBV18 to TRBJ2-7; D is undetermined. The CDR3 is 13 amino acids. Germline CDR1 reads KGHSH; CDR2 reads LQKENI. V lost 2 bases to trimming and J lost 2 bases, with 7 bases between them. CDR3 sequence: CASSPAGTYEQYF. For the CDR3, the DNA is TGTGCCAGCTCACCAGCAGGAACCTACGAGCAGTACTTC.